This T cell receptor (beta chain) came from a study of blood T cell repertoires in COVID-19. Looking at the study overall: There were acute and convalescent COVID-19 samples, and they came from the United States, Italy and Spain. T cells, B-cell-depleted T cells, or PBMCs supplied cDNA or gDNA.

Source study methods: Researchers report that nucleated cell counts were estimated from reference gene primer amplification. The assay was immunoSEQ multiplex PCR, and TCRdb's table has in-frame clones only and misses some. The V and J calls and the clone size are those of that table, but D and trimming were determined from the DNA. The sample shows about 85,000 clones, roughly 90% of them seen only once. The ends were cut back, 4 bases at V and 5 bases at J, with 15 bases in the middle. The CDR3 runs 14 residues. Looked up from germline, CDR1 is SGHRS and CDR2 is YFSETQ. The chain has TRBV5-1 and TRBJ1-1, with no clear D. This TCR was recovered from a woman aged 80 or older with active or convalescent COVID-19. The material sequenced was peripheral blood. The CDR3 sequence is CASSPPSGGTEAFF. The CDR3 nucleotides are TGCGCCAGCAGCCCCCCCAGTGGAGGGACTGAAGCTTTCTTT.